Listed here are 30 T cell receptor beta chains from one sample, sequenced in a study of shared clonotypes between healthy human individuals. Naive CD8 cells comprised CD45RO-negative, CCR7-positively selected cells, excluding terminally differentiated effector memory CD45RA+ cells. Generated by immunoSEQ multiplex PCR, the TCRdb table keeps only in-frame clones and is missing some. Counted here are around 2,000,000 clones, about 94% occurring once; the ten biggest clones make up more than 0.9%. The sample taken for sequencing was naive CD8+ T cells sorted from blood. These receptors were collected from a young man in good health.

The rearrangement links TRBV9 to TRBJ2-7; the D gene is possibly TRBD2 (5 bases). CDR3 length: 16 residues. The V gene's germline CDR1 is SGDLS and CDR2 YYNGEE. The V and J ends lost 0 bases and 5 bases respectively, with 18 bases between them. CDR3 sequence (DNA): TGTGCCAGCAGCGTAGGAGGAGGCGGATTGGGCGACGAGCAGTACTTC. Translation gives CASSVGGGGLGDEQYF.

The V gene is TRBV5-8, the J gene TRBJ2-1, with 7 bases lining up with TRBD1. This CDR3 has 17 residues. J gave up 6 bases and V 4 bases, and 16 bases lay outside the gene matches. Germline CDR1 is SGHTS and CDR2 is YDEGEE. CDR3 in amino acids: CASSPGTDRDQGNEQFF. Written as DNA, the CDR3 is TGTGCCAGCAGCCCAGGGACAGACCGGGACCAAGGCAATGAGCAGTTCTTC. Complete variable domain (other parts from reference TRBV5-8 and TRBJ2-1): EAGVTQSPTHLIKTRGQQATLRCSPISGHTSVYWYQQALGLGLQFLLWYDEGEERNRGNFPPRFSGRQFPNYSSELNVNALELEDSALYLCASSPGTDRDQGNEQFFGPGTRLTVL.

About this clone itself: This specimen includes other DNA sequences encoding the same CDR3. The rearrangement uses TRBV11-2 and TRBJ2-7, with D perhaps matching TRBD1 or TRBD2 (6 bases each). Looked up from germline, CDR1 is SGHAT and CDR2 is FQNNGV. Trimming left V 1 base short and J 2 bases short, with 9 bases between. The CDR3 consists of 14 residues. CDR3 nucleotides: TGTGCCAGCAGCTTAGCGGGGGCTACCTACGAGCAGTACTTC. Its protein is CASSLAGATYEQYF.

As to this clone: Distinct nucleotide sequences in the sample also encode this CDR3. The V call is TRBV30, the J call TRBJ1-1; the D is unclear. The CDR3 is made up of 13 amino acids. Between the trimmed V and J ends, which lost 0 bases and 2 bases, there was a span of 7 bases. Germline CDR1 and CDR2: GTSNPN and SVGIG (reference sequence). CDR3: CAWSVGKNTEAFF. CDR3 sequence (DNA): TGTGCCTGGAGTGTTGGGAAAAACACTGAAGCTTTCTTT.

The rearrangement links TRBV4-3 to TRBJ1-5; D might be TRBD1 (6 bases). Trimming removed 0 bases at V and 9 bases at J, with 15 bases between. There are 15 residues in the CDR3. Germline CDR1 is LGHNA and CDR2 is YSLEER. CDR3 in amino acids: CASSQERTELGPQHF. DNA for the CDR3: TGCGCCAGCAGCCAAGAGAGGACAGAGCTGGGGCCCCAGCATTTT.

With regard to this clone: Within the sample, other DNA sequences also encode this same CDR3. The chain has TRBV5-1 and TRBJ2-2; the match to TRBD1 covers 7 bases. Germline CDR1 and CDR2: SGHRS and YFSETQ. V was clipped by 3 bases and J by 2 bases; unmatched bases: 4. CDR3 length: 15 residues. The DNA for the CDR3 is TGCGCCAGCAGCTCTGGGACAGCCAACACCGGGGAGCTGTTTTTT. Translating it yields CASSSGTANTGELFF.

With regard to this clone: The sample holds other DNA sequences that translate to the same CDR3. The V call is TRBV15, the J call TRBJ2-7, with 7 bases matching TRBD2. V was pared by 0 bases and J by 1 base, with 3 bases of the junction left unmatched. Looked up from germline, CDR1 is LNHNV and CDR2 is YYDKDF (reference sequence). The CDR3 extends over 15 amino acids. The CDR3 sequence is CATSRDRGGSYEQYF. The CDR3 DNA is TGTGCCACCAGCAGAGATCGCGGGGGTTCCTACGAGCAGTACTTC.

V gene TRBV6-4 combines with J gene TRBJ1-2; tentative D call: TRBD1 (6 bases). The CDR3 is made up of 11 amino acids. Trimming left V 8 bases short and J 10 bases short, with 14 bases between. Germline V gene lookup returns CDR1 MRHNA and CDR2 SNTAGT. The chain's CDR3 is CASPYRVNYTF. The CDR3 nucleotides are TGTGCCAGCCCCTACAGGGTTAACTACACCTTC.

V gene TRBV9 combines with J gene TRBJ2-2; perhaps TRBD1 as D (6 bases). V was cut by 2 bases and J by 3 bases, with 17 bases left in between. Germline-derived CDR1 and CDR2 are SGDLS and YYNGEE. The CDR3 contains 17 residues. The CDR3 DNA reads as TGTGCCAGCAGCGTCCCCCGGGGACAAGTACACACCGGGGAGCTGTTTTTT. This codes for CASSVPRGQVHTGELFF.

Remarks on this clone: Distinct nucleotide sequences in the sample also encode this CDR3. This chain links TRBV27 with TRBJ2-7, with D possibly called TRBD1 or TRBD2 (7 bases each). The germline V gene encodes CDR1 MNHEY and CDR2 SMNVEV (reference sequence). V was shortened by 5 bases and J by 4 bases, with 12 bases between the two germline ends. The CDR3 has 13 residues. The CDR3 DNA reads TGTGCCAGCAGTCCAGGGGGGGTTTACGAGCAGTACTTC. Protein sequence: CASSPGGVYEQYF.

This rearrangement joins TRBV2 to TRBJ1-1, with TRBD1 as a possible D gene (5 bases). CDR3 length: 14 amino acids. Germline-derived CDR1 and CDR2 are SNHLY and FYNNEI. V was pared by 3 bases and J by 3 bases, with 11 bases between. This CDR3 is CASSDTGGDTEAFF. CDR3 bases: TGTGCCAGCAGTGATACCGGAGGGGACACTGAAGCTTTCTTT.

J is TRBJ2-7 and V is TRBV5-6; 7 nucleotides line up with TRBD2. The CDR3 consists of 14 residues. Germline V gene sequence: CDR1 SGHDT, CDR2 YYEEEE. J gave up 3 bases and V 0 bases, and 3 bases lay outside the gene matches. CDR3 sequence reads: CASSLERGYYEQYF. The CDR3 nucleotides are TGTGCCAGCAGCTTGGAGCGGGGATACTACGAGCAGTACTTC.

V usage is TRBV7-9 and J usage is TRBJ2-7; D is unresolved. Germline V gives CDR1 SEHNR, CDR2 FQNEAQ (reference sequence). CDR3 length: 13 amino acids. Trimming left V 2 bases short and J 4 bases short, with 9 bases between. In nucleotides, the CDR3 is TGTGCCAGCAGCTTAATGGAGACATACGAGCAGTACTTC. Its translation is CASSLMETYEQYF.

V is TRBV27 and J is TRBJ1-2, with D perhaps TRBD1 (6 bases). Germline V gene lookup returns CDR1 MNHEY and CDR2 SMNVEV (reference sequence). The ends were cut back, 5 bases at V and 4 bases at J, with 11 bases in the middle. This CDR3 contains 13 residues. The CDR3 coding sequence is TGTGCCAGCAGTAACGGACAGTTCTATGGCTACACCTTC. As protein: CASSNGQFYGYTF.

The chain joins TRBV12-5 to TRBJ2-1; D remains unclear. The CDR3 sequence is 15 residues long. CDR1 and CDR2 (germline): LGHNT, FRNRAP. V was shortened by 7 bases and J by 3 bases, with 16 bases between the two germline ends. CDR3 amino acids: CASASLGMGYNEQFF. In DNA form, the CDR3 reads TGTGCTAGTGCCTCGTTGGGGATGGGCTACAATGAGCAGTTCTTC.

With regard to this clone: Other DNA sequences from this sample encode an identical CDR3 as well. CDR3 loop: CASSPRLAVYEQYF. The CDR3, as DNA: TGTGCCAGCAGTCCGAGACTAGCGGTCTACGAGCAGTACTTC. This chain links TRBV27 with TRBJ2-7, with 9 bases matching TRBD2. CDR1 and CDR2 (germline): MNHEY, SMNVEV (reference sequence). The junction had 5 bases not matched to a gene; V was cut back by 5 bases and J by 3 bases. CDR3 length: 14 residues.

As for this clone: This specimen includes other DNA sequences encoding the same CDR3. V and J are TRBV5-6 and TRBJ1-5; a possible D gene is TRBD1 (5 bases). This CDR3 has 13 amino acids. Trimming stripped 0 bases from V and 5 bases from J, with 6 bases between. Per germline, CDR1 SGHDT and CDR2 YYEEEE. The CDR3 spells CASSLVGDQPQHF. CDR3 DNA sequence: TGTGCCAGCAGCTTGGTGGGGGATCAGCCCCAGCATTTT.

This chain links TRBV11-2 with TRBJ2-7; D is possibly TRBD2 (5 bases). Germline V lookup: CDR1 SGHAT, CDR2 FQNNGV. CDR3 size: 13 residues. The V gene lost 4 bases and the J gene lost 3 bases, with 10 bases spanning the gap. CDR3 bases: TGTGCCAGCAGCTGGGAGCTGGGCTACGAGCAGTACTTC. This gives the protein CASSWELGYEQYF.

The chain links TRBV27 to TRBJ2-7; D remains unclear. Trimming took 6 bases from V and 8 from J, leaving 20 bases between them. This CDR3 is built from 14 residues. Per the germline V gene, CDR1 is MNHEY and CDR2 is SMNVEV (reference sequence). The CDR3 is CASSPRGVVSQQYF. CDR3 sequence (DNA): TGTGCCAGCAGCCCCAGAGGAGTGGTAAGTCAGCAGTACTTC.

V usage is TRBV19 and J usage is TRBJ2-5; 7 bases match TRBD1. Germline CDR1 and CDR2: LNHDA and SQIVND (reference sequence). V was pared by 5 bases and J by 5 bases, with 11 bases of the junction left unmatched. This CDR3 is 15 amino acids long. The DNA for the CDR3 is TGTGCCAGTAGTCAATGGAACAGGGGCTTGGAGACCCAGTACTTC. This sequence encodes CASSQWNRGLETQYF.

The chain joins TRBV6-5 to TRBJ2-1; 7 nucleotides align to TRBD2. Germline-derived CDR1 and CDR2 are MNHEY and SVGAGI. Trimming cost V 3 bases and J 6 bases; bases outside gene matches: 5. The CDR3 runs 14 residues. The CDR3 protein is CASSYAGEPNEQFF. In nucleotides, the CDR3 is TGTGCCAGCAGTTATGCGGGAGAACCCAATGAGCAGTTCTTC.

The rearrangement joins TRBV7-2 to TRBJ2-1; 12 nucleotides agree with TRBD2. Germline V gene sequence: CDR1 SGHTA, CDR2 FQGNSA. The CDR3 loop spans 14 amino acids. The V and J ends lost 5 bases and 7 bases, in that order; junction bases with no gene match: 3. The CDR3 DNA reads TGTGCCAGCAGCCTAGGACTAGCGGGAAATGAGCAGTTCTTC. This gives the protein CASSLGLAGNEQFF.

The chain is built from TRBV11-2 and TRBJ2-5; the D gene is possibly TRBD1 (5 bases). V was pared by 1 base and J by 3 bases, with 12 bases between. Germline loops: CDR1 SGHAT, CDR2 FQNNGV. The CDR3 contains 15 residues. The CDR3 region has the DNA TGTGCCAGCAGCTTAGCTTTCGACAGAAAAGAGACCCAGTACTTC. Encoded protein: CASSLAFDRKETQYF.

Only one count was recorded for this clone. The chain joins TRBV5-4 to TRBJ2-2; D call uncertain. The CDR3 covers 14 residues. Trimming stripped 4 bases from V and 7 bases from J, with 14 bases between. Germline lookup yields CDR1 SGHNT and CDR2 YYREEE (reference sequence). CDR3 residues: CASSLRAGFGELFF. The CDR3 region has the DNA TGTGCCAGCAGCCTACGGGCAGGTTTCGGGGAGCTGTTTTTT.

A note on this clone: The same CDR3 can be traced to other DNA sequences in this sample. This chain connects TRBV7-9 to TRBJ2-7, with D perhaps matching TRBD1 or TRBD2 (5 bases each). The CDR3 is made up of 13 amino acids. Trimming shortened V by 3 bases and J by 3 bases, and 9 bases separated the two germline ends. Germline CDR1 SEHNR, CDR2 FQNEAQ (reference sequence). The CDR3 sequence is CASSFGTGYEQYF. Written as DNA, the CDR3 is TGTGCCAGCAGCTTTGGGACGGGCTACGAGCAGTACTTC.

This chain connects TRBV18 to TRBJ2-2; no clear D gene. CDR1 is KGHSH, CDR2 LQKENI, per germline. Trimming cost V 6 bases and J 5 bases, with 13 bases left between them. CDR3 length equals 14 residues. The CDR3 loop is CASSQEGWTGELFF. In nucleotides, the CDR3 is TGTGCCAGCTCGCAAGAAGGGTGGACCGGGGAGCTGTTTTTT.

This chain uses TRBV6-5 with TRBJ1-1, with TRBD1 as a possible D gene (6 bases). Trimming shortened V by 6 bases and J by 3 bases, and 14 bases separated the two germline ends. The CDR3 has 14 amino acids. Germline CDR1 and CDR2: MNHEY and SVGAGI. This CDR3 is CASRITEGDTEAFF. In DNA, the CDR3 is TGTGCCAGCAGGATTACCGAGGGGGACACTGAAGCTTTCTTT.

The CDR3 DNA follows: TGTGCCAGCAGCTTTCCAGGCGGCGAGCAGTTCTTC. Translation gives CASSFPGGEQFF. This chain connects TRBV11-3 to TRBJ2-1, with D hard to call. The CDR3 is made up of 12 amino acids. V lost 3 bases to trimming and J lost 10 bases, with 10 bases between them. Germline assignment: CDR1 SGHNT and CDR2 YENEEA.

The CDR3 sequence: CATPGTGTETYEQYF. CDR3 coding DNA: TGTGCCACCCCAGGGACCGGGACAGAGACCTACGAGCAGTACTTC. J is TRBJ2-7 and V is TRBV15, with 7 bases identical to TRBD1. This CDR3 is built from 15 residues. The V segment lost 8 bases and the J segment 2 bases; nucleotides outside the gene matches: 12. Germline assignment: CDR1 LNHNV and CDR2 YYDKDF (reference sequence).

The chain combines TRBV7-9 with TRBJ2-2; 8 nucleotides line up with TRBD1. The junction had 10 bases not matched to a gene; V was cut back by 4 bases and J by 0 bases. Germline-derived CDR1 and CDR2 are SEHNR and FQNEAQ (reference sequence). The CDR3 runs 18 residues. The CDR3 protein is CASSSQGAILSNTGELFF. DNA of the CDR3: TGTGCCAGCAGCTCCCAGGGGGCGATATTATCGAACACCGGGGAGCTGTTTTTT.